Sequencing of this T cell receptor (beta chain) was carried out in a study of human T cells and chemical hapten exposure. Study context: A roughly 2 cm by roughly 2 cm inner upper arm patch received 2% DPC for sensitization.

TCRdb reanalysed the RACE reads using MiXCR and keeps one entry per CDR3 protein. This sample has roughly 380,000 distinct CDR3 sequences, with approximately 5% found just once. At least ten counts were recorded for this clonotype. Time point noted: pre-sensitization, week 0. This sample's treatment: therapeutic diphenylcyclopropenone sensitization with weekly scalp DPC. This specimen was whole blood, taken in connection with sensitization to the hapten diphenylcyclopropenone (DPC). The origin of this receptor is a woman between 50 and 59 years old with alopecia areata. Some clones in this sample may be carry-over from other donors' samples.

The CDR3 loop is CASSTAGGRRPRNEQFF. CDR3 in DNA: TGTGCCAGCAGCACGGCCGGGGGACGCCGACCCAGGAATGAGCAGTTCTTC. The chain recombines TRBV3-1 with TRBJ2-1; possible D gene TRBD2, 6 bases. The CDR3 runs to 17 residues. Trimming removed 5 bases at V and 7 bases at J, with 24 bases between. Germline values: CDR1 LGHDT, CDR2 YNNKEL (reference sequence).